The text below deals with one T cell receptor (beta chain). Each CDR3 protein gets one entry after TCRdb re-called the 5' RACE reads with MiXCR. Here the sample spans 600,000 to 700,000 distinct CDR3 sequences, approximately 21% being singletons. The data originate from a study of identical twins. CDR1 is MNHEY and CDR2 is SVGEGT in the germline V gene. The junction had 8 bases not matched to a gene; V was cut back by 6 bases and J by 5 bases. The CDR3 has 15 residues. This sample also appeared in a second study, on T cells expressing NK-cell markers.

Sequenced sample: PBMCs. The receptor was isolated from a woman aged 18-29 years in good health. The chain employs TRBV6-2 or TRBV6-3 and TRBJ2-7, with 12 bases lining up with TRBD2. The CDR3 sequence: CASRNWTSGKHEQYF. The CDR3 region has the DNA TGTGCCAGCAGGAACTGGACTAGCGGGAAGCACGAGCAGTACTTC.